The 9 T cell receptor beta chains reported below all come from one sample, sequenced in a study of radiation and T cells in renal cell carcinoma. The method was immunoSEQ multiplex PCR; TCRdb's version includes in-frame clones alone and lacks a portion of them. In the table there are more than 95,000 clones, around 81% of which are singletons. Time point denoted: blood 2 weeks post-SBRT. Documented treatment: 15 Gy SBRT to primary tumor, nephrectomy 4 weeks later. The sequenced sample was blood, obtained from a patient whose treatment included radiotherapy and nephrectomy. These receptors all come from a man between 45 and 60 years old with renal cell carcinoma.

This clone was detected a few times. CDR3 nucleotides: TGTGCCAGCAGTAACCAGGACAGGGCGGATGGCTACACCTTC. It specifies CASSNQDRADGYTF. V gene TRBV6-5 combines with J gene TRBJ1-2, with TRBD1 identical over 8 bases. The CDR3 sequence is 14 residues long. The germline V gene encodes CDR1 MNHEY and CDR2 SVGAGI. V shed 5 bases, J shed 6 bases, and the junction held 8 bases outside the gene matches.

The V call is TRBV5-1, the J call TRBJ1-2; D might be TRBD1 (5 bases). Germline V gene data show CDR1 as SGHRS and CDR2 as YFSETQ. The V and J ends lost 2 bases and 5 bases respectively, with 10 bases between them. The CDR3 is made up of 13 amino acids. CDR3 bases: TGCGCCAGCAGCTTCAGGGACTCTTATGGCTACACCTTC. Amino acids: CASSFRDSYGYTF. The full variable domain, with the rest looked up from reference TRBV5-1 and TRBJ1-2, is KAGVTQTPRYLIKTRGQQVTLSCSPISGHRSVSWYQQTPGQGLQFLFEYFSETQRNKGNFPGRFSGRQFSNSRSEMNVSTLELGDSALYLCASSFRDSYGYTFGSGTRLTVV.

This chain links TRBV9 with TRBJ2-7; 9 nucleotides agree with TRBD1. V was clipped by 3 bases and J by 5 bases; unmatched bases: 12. The CDR3 runs 16 residues. Germline V gene data show CDR1 as SGDLS and CDR2 as YYNGEE. The CDR3 region has the DNA TGTGCCAGCAGCGAGTCTCTACAGGGGGCGGGAGACGAGCAGTACTTC. It is translated as CASSESLQGAGDEQYF.

The V and J genes are TRBV5-1 and TRBJ2-4, with D hard to call. This CDR3 region has 16 residues. CDR1 is SGHRS and CDR2 is YFSETQ in the germline V gene. V was cut by 2 bases and J by 3 bases, with 15 bases left in between. In DNA, the CDR3 is TGCGCCAGCAGCTTTACGGTAGGGAATGGCAAAAACATTCAGTACTTC. Amino acids: CASSFTVGNGKNIQYF.

The table lists this clone with a count of one. This rearrangement joins TRBV6-5 to TRBJ1-2; 8 nucleotides line up with TRBD1. V lost 2 bases, J lost 4 bases, and 9 bases stayed unmatched. The CDR3 contains 16 residues. Germline V gives CDR1 MNHEY, CDR2 SVGAGI. CDR3 sequence (DNA): TGTGCCAGCAGTTACGCTACCGGGACAGGCCTCTATGGCTACACCTTC. Translation: CASSYATGTGLYGYTF.

The V gene is TRBV13, the J gene TRBJ2-7; TRBD2 is a possible D gene (5 bases). Per the germline V gene, CDR1 is PRHDT and CDR2 is FYEKMQ (reference sequence). The V gene lost 1 base and the J gene lost 2 bases, with 9 bases spanning the gap. The CDR3 is made up of 14 amino acids. The CDR3 reads CASSLASRTYEQYF. The DNA of the CDR3 is TGTGCCAGCAGCTTAGCTAGCCGTACCTACGAGCAGTACTTC.

The rearrangement joins TRBV10-3 to TRBJ2-3, with 11 positions matching TRBD1. The CDR3 extends over 16 amino acids. Germline values: CDR1 ENHRY, CDR2 SYGVKD. V shed 6 bases and J 4 bases; nucleotides not matched to a gene: 9. CDR3 nucleotides: TGTGCCATCAGGGGGGACAGGGGGTACGGGGCAGATACGCAGTATTTT. It encodes CAIRGDRGYGADTQYF.

V and J are TRBV27 and TRBJ2-5; possible D gene TRBD1, 6 bases. Germline CDR1 reads MNHEY; CDR2 reads SMNVEV (reference sequence). Between the trimmed V and J ends, which lost 4 bases and 2 bases, there was a span of 14 bases. The CDR3 loop spans 15 amino acids. The CDR3 sequence: CASSWSGQLQETQYF. In DNA form, the CDR3 reads TGTGCCAGCAGTTGGAGTGGACAGTTGCAAGAGACCCAGTACTTC.

This chain links TRBV19 with TRBJ2-2; D possibly uses TRBD1 or TRBD2 (5 bases each). Between the trimmed V and J ends, which lost 7 bases and 5 bases, there was a span of 20 bases. Germline CDR1 reads LNHDA; CDR2 reads SQIVND (reference sequence). This CDR3 contains 16 residues. Here the CDR3 DNA reads TGTGCCAGTACTAAAACGGTCGATGAGGGGACCGGGGAGCTGTTTTTT. It codes for CASTKTVDEGTGELFF.